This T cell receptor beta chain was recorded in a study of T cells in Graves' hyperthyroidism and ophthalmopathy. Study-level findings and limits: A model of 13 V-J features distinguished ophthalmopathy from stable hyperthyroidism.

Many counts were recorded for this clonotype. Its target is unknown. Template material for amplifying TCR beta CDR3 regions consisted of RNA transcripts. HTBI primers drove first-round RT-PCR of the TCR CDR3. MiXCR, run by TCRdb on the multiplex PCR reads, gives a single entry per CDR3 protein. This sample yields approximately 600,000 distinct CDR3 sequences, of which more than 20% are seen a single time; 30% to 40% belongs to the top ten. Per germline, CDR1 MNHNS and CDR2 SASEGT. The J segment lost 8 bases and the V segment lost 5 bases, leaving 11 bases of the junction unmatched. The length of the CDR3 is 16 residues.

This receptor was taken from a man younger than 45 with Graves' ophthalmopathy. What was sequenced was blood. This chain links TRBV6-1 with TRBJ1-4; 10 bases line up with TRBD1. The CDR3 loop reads CASSTQGTGVSEKLFF. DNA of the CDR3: TGTGCCAGCAGTACCCAGGGGACAGGGGTTTCCGAAAAACTGTTTTTT.